This TCR beta chain was profiled in a study of T cell changes during pregnancy in multiple sclerosis (dated by TCRdb to about 2019). In the study overall: In women with multiple sclerosis, the researchers looked at how the T cell repertoire shifted as pregnancy progressed.

The CDR3 sequence holds 14 residues, the cysteine and phenylalanine included. Of all the DNA, just the CDR3 is kept, 42 bases in frame from base 1. Looking up the germline V gene yields CDR1 SGHDT and CDR2 YYEEEE. The library was generated by the immunoSEQ multiplex PCR assay. TCRdb holds this immuneACCESS table with in-frame rearrangements only. Some clones are missing; in checked studies, unresolved V genes explain under half, and the rest has no known cause. This sample comprises some 57,000 clones, 91% of them detected only once. The top ten clonotypes cover 0.76% of the sample. Points on this clone: This receptor's antigen is unknown. A junction boundary mismatches the germline segment, possibly from a read error. Other nucleotide sequences from this sample produce the same CDR3.

The chain is assembled from TRBV5-6 and TRBJ1-1, and TRBD1 matches 7 of the central bases. The input for sequencing was CD4+ T cells from peripheral blood mononuclear cells, taken in the first trimester of pregnancy. The origin of this receptor is a female donor with multiple sclerosis, enrolled in a pregnancy study. The DNA sequence follows: TGTGCTAGCAGCTGGACAGGATTGAACACTGAAGCTTTCTTT. The encoded protein is CASSWTGLNTEAFF.